The rows below give T cell receptor beta chains drawn from one sample of a study of blood T cells in healthy people across ages. A single record per CDR3 protein comes from TCRdb applying MiXCR to the 5' RACE reads. This repertoire shows approximately 800,000 distinct CDR3 sequences, less than 80% found once; its top ten account for 28%. The source material was blood. The receptors originated from a man under 40 in good health. Each CDR3 is given with its conserved first and last residue. A D gene is named only where the DNA matches it firmly. Clone size is given for some rows only: seen once, a few or many times, or a class if the clone is expanded.

clone_size	v_call	d_call	j_call	cdr3_aa	cdr3_nt
few	TRBV29-1	NA	TRBJ2-1	CSVAGLEQFF	TGCAGCGTTGCAGGTCTTGAGCAGTTCTTC
NA	TRBV6-6	NA	TRBJ1-2	CACRDRDYGYTF	TGTGCCTGCAGGGACCGCGACTATGGCTACACCTTC
NA	TRBV28	NA	TRBJ2-7	CASSRLGVKVDEQYF	TGTGCCAGCAGCCGATTGGGGGTTAAGGTCGACGAGCAGTACTTC
NA	TRBV6-2/TRBV6-3	NA	TRBJ1-2	CASSSGSFGYTF	TGTGCCAGCAGCTCCGGATCGTTTGGCTACACCTTC
NA	TRBV20-1	NA	TRBJ1-5	CSARRGAGQPQHF	TGCAGTGCTAGACGGGGGGCCGGTCAGCCCCAGCATTTT
NA	TRBV7-9	TRBD1	TRBJ2-4	CASSLGRGPGIQYF	TGTGCCAGCAGCTTAGGCAGGGGGCCTGGCATTCAGTACTTC
NA	TRBV19	TRBD1	TRBJ2-3	CASFGQGVTDTQYF	TGTGCCAGTTTCGGACAGGGAGTCACAGATACGCAGTATTTT
few	TRBV7-9	TRBD1	TRBJ1-2	CASTDVDRGLYGYTF	TGTGCCAGCACCGACGTGGACAGGGGGCTATATGGCTACACCTTC
NA	TRBV7-2	NA	TRBJ1-2	CASSLVTIQGYGYTF	TGTGCCAGCAGCTTAGTTACTATTCAAGGCTATGGCTACACCTTC
once	TRBV6-2/TRBV6-3	TRBD2	TRBJ2-1	CASQLARNEQFF	TGTGCCAGTCAACTAGCGAGGAATGAGCAGTTCTTC
NA	TRBV10-3	TRBD1	TRBJ1-1	CAIAPGGTEAFF	TGTGCCATCGCCCCAGGGGGCACTGAAGCTTTCTTT
NA	TRBV6-5	TRBD1	TRBJ2-7	CASTGQSSYEQYF	TGTGCCAGCACGGGACAGAGCTCCTACGAGCAGTACTTC
NA	TRBV7-9	NA	TRBJ2-1	CASSPPSFSPINEQFF	TGTGCCAGCAGCCCGCCTAGCTTTAGCCCTATCAATGAGCAGTTCTTC
NA	TRBV19	TRBD1	TRBJ2-1	CASSIAGQGNEQFF	TGTGCCAGTAGTATAGCGGGACAGGGCAATGAGCAGTTCTTC
NA	TRBV7-8	NA	TRBJ1-1	CASSRRDSGRPGTEAFF	TGTGCCAGCAGCCGCCGGGACTCAGGACGTCCGGGGACTGAAGCTTTCTTT
NA	TRBV4-2	TRBD1	TRBJ2-7	CASSQVRDRGHEQYF	TGTGCCAGCAGCCAAGTCCGGGACAGGGGTCACGAGCAGTACTTC